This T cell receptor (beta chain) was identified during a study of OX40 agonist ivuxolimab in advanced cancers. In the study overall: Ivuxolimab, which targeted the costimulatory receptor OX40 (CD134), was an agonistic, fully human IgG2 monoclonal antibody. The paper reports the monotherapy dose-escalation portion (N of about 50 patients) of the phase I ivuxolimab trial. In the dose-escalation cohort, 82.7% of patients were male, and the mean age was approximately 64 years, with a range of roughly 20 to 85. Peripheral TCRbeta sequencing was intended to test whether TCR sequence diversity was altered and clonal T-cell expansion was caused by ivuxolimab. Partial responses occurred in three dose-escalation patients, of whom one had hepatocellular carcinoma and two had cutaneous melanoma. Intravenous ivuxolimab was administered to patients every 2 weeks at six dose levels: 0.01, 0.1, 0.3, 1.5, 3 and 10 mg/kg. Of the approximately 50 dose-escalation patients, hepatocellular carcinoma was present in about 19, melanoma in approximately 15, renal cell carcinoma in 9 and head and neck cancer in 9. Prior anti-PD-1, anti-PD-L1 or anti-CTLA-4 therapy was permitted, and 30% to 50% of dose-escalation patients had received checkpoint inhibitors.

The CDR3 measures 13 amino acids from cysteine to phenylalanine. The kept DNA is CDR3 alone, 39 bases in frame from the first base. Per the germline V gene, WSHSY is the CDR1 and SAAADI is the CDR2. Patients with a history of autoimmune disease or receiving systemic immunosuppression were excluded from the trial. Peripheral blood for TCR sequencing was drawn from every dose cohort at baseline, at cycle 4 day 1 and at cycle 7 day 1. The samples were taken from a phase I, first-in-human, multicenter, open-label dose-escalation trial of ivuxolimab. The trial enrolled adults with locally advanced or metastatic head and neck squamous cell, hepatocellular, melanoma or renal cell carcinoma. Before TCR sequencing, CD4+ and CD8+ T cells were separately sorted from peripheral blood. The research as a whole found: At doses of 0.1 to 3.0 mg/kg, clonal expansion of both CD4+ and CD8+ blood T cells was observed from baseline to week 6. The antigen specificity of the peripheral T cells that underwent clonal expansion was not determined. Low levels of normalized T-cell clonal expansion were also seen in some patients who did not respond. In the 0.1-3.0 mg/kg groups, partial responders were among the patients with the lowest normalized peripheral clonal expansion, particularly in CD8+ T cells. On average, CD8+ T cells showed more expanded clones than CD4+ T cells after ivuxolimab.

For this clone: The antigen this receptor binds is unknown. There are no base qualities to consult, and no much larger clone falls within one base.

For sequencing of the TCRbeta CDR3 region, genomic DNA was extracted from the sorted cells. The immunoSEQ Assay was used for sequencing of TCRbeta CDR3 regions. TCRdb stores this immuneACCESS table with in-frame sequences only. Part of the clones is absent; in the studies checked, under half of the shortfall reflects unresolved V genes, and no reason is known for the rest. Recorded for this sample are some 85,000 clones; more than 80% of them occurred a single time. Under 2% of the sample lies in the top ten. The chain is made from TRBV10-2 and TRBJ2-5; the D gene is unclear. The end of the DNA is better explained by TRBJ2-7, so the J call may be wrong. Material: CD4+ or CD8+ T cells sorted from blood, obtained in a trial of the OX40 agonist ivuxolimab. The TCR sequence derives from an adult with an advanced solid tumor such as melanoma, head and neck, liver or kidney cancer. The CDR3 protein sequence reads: CAVVGFPSYEQYF. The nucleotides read TGCGCCGTAGTCGGCTTTCCGTCCTACGAGCAGTACTTC.